This TCR beta chain appears in the sequencing data of a study of cytomegalovirus exposure and HLA in healthy donors. The PCR used 60 Vbeta and 13 Jbeta primers. Profiling relied on immunoSEQ multiplex PCR, and the TCRdb table lists in-frame clones only, not all of them. This table holds roughly 140,000 clones, roughly 80% found once. The CDR3 totals 14 residues. Germline CDR1 and CDR2: MGHRA and YSYEKL. Trimming pared 4 bases from V and 5 bases from J, leaving 14 bases between. The rearrangement links TRBV4-1 to TRBJ1-1; a weak D match, TRBD1 (6 bases). The sample comprised PBMCs. The receptor's source is a man aged 35 to 55 in good health and CMV-seropositive. CDR3 bases: TGCGCCAGCAGCCGGGGGACACTAGGGACTGAAGCTTTCTTT. It translates to CASSRGTLGTEAFF.